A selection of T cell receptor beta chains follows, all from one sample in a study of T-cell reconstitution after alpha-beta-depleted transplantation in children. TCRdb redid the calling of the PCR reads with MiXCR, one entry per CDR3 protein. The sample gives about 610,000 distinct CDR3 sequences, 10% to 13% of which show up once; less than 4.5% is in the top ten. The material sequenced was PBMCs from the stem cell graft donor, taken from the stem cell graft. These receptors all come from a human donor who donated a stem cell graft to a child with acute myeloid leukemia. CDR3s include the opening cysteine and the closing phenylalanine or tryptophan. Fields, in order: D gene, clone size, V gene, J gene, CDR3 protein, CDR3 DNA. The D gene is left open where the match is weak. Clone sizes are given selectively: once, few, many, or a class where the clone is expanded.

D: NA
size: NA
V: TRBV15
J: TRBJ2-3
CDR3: CATSRDKPSTDTQYF
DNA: TGTGCCACCAGCAGAGATAAGCCTAGCACAGATACGCAGTATTTT

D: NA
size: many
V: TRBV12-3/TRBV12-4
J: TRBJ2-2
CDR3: CASSQATGELFF
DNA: TGTGCCAGCAGCCAGGCCACCGGGGAGCTGTTTTTT

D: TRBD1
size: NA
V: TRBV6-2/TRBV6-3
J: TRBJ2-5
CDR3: CASSPRGQSETQYF
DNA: TGTGCCAGCAGTCCCCGGGGACAGAGTGAGACCCAGTACTTC

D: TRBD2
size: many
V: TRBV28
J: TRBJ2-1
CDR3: CASKMGGLAGPNEQFF
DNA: TGTGCCAGCAAGATGGGGGGACTAGCGGGACCCAATGAGCAGTTCTTC

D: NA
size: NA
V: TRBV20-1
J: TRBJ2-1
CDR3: CSARGLAWGEQFF
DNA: TGCAGTGCTAGGGGGCTAGCGTGGGGTGAGCAGTTCTTC

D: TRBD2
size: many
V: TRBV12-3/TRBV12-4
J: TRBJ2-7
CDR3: CASSSHSSLAGTAEQYF
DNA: TGTGCCAGCAGTTCCCATTCGTCGCTAGCGGGAACTGCCGAGCAGTACTTC

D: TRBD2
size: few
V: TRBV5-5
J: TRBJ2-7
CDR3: CASSLGGGTNYEQYF
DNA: TGTGCCAGCAGCTTGGGGGGAGGGACCAACTACGAGCAGTACTTC

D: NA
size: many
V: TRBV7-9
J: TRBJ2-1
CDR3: CASSWDSDGKFF
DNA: TGTGCCAGCAGCTGGGACTCCGATGGCAAGTTCTTC

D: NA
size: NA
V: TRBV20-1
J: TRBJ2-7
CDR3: CSARDLGYEQYF
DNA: TGCAGTGCTCGGGATTTGGGCTACGAGCAGTACTTC

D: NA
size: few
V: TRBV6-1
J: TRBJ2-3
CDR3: CASTTSRSTDTQYF
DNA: TGTGCCAGCACCACTAGCCGTAGCACAGATACGCAGTATTTT

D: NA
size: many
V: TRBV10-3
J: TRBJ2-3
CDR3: CAIRTSTDTQYF
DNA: TGTGCCATCAGGACTAGCACAGATACGCAGTATTTT

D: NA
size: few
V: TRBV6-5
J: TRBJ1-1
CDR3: CASRDQGTEAFF
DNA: TGTGCCAGCAGGGATCAGGGCACTGAAGCTTTCTTT

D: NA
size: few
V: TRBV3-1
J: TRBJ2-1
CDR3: CASSRRREAFNEQFF
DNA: TGTGCCAGCAGCCGTCGGCGAGAGGCATTCAATGAGCAGTTCTTC

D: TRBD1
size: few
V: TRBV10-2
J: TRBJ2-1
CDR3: CASREPGQGDNEQFF
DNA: TGCGCCAGCCGGGAGCCGGGACAGGGGGACAATGAGCAGTTCTTC